This TCR beta chain emerged from a study of T-cell reconstitution after alpha-beta-depleted transplantation in children. Preparing the TCRbeta library involved the use of unique molecular identifiers. MiXCR, applied by TCRdb to the PCR reads, yields one record per CDR3 protein. This repertoire shows about 260,000 distinct CDR3 sequences, 7.5% to 9.5% found once; its top ten account for approximately 6%. This clonotype was seen repeatedly, ten times or more. Its antigen is still unknown. General study points: Several hundred rapidly expanded clones from non-depleted graft cells reportedly supplied alpha-beta T cells about two months post-transplant. When one year had passed after transplant, most T-cell counts and diversity came from newly produced T cells. TCRbeta diversity was high at day 60 in some patients (a result of surviving recipient T cells and thymic progenitors).

With 6 bases removed from V and 3 bases from J, the gap between germline ends came to 21 bases. In germline, CDR1 is SQVTM, CDR2 ANQGSEA. The length of the CDR3 is 15 residues. This clonotype was obtained from a male patient younger than 18 who had a stem cell transplant for acute lymphoblastic leukemia, so the T cells may come from the graft donor. The sequencing used PBMCs, mostly from graft donor cells, collected 180 days after TCRalphabeta/CD19-depleted stem cell transplant. The chain combines TRBV29-1 with TRBJ2-7; tentative D call: TRBD2 (6 bases). CDR3 nucleotides: TGCAGCGTCGCCGGGCGGGACGGCATTCACTACGAGCAGTACTTC. Its translation is CSVAGRDGIHYEQYF.